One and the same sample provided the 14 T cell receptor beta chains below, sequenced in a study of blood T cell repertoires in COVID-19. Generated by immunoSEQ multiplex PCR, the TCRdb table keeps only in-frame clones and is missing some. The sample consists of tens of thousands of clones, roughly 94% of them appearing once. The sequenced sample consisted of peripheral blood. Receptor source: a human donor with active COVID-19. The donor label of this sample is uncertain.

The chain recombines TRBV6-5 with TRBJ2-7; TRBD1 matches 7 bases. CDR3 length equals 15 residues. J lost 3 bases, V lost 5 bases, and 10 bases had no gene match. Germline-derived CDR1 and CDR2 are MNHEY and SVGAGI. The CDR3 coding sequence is TGTGCCAGCAGTCAGGGACAGACAACAAACTACGAGCAGTACTTC. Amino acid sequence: CASSQGQTTNYEQYF.

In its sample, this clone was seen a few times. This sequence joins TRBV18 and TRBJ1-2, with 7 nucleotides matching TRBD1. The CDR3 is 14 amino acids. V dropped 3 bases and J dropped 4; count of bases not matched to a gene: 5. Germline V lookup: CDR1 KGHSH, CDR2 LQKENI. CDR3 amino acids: CASSPGQEFYGYTF. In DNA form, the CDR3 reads TGTGCCAGCTCACCCGGACAGGAATTCTATGGCTACACCTTC.

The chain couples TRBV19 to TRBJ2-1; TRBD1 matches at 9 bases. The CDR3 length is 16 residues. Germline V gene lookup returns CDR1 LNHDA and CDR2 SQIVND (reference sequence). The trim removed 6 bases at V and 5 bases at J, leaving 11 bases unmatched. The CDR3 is CASRDRGRVANNEQFF. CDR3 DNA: TGTGCCAGTAGGGACAGGGGTCGCGTAGCGAACAATGAGCAGTTCTTC.

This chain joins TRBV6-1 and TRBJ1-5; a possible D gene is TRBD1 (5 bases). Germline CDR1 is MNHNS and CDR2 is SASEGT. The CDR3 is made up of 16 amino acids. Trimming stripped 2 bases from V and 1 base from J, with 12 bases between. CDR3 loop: CASSERLPGSNQPQHF. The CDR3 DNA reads TGTGCCAGCAGTGAAAGGCTCCCAGGGAGCAATCAGCCCCAGCATTTT.

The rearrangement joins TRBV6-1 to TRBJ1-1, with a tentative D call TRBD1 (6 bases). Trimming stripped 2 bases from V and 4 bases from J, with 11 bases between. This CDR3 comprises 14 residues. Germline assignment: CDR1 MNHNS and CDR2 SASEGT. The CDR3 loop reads CASSEFYRVTEAFF. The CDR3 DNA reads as TGTGCCAGCAGTGAATTTTACAGGGTCACTGAAGCTTTCTTT.

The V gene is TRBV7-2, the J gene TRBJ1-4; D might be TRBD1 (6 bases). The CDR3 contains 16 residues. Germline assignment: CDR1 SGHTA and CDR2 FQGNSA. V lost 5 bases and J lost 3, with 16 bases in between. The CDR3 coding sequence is TGTGCCAGCAGCCCGACCTACAGGGTATCTAATGAAAAACTGTTTTTT. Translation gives CASSPTYRVSNEKLFF.

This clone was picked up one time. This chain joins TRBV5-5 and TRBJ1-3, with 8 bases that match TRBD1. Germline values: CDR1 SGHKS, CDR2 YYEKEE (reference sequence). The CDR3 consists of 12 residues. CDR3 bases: TGTGGCTCACAGGGGGTTGGAAACACCATATATTTT. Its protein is CGSQGVGNTIYF.

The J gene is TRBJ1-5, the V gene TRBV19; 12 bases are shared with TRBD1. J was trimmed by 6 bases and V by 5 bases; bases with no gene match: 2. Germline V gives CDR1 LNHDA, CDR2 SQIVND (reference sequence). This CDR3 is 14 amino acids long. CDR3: CASSGTGGGQPQHF. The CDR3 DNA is TGTGCCAGTAGTGGGACAGGGGGCGGTCAGCCCCAGCATTTT. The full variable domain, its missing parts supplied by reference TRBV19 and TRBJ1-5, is DGGITQSPKYLFRKEGQNVTLSCEQNLNHDAMYWYRQDPGQGLRLIYYSQIVNDFQKGDIAEGYSVSREKKESFPLTVTSAQKNPTAFYLCASSGTGGGQPQHFGDGTRLSIL.

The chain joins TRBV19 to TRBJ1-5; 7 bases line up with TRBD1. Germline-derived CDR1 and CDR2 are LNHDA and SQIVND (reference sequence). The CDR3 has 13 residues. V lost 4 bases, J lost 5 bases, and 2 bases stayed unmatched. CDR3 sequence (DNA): TGTGCCAGTAGTAGACAGGGTGATCAGCCCCAGCATTTT. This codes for CASSRQGDQPQHF. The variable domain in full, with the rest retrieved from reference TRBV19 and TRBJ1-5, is DGGITQSPKYLFRKEGQNVTLSCEQNLNHDAMYWYRQDPGQGLRLIYYSQIVNDFQKGDIAEGYSVSREKKESFPLTVTSAQKNPTAFYLCASSRQGDQPQHFGDGTRLSIL.

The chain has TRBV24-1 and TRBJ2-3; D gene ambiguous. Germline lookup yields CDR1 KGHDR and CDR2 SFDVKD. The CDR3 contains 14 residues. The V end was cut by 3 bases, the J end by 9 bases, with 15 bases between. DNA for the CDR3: TGTGCCACCAGTGATAGTGACTCTCTCCAAACGCAGTATTTT. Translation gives CATSDSDSLQTQYF.

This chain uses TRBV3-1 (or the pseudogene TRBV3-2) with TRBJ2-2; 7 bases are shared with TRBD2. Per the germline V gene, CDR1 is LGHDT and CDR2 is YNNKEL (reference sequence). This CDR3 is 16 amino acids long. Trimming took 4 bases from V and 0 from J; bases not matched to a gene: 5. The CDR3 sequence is CASSLPSGANTGELFF. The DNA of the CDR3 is TGTGCCAGCAGCCTCCCTAGCGGCGCGAACACCGGGGAGCTGTTTTTT.

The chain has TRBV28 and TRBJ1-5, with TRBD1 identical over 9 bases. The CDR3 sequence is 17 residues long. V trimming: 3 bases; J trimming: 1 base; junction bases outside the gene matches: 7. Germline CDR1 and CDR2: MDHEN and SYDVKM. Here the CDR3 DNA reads TGTGCCAGCAGTTTCGGTCCGGGACAGGGCAGCAATCAGCCCCAGCATTTT. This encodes CASSFGPGQGSNQPQHF.

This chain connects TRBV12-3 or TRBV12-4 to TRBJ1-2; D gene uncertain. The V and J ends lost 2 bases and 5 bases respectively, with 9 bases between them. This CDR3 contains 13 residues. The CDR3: CASSLRAGYGYTF. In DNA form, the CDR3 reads TGTGCCAGCAGTTTAAGGGCGGGATATGGCTACACCTTC.

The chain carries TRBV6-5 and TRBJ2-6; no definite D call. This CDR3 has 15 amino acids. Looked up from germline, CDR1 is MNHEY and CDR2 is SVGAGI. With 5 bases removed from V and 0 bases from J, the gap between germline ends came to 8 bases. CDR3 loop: CASSKTISGANVLTF. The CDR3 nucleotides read TGTGCCAGCAGTAAAACTATCTCTGGGGCCAACGTCCTGACTTTC.